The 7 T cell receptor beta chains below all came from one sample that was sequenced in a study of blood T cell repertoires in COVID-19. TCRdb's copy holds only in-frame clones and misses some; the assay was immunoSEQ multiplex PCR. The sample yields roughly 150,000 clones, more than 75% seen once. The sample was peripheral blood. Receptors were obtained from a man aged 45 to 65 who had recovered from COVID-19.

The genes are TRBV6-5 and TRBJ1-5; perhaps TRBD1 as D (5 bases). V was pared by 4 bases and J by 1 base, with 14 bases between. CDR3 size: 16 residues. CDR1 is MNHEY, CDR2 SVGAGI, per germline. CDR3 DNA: TGTGCCAGCAGTTCCCTCAGGGTGGGAAGCAATCAGCCCCAGCATTTT. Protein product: CASSSLRVGSNQPQHF.

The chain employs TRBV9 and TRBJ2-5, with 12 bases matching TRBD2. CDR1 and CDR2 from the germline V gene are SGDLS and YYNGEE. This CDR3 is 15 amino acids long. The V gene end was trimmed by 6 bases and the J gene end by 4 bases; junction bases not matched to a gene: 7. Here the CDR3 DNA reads TGTGCCAGCACGCTAGCGGGAGGGCTCACAGAGACCCAGTACTTC. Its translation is CASTLAGGLTETQYF.

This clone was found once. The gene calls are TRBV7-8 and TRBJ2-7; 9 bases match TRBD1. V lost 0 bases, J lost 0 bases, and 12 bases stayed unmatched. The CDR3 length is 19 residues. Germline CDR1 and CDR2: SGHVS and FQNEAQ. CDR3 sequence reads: CASSLALRDRVSSSYEQYF. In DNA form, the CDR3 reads TGTGCCAGCAGCTTAGCTCTCCGGGACAGGGTCTCCAGCTCCTACGAGCAGTACTTC.

The CDR3 bases are TGTGCCAGCAGCGGCCCGGGACAGGGGACGAACACTGAAGCTTTCTTT. Translation gives CASSGPGQGTNTEAFF. The chain combines TRBV5-8 with TRBJ1-1; 10 positions agree with TRBD1. Germline trimming cut 4 bases from V and 1 base from J; bases unmatched to any gene: 7. CDR1 and CDR2 from the germline V gene are SGHTS and YDEGEE. The CDR3 length is 16 residues.

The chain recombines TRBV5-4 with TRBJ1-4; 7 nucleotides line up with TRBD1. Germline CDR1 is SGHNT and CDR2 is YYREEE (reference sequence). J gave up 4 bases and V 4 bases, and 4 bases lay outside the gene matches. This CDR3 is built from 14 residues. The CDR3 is CASSRQGINEKLFF. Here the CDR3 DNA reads TGTGCCAGCAGCCGACAGGGAATTAATGAAAAACTGTTTTTT. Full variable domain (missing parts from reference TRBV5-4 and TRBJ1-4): ETGVTQSPTHLIKTRGQQVTLRCSSQSGHNTVSWYQQALGQGPQFIFQYYREEENGRGNFPPRFSGLQFPNYSSELNVNALELDDSALYLCASSRQGINEKLFFGSGTQLSVL.

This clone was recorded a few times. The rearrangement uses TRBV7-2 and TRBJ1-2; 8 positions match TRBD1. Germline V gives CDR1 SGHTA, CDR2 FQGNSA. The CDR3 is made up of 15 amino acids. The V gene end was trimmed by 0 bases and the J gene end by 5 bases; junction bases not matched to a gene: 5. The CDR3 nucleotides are TGTGCCAGCAGCTTAGCATTCGGACAGGGATATGGCTACACCTTC. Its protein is CASSLAFGQGYGYTF.

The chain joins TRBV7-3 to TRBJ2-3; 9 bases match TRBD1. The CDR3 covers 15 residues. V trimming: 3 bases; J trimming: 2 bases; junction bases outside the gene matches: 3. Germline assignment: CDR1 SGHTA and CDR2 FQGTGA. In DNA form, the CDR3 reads TGTGCCAGCAGCTTCGGACAGGGGCACACAGATACGCAGTATTTT. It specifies CASSFGQGHTDTQYF.